Listed below are T cell receptor beta chains from one sample, sequenced in a study of blood T cell repertoires in COVID-19. Here immunoSEQ multiplex PCR was the method, and the copy in TCRdb shows in-frame clones only, minus some. This sample has roughly 190,000 clones; approximately 85% occur once, and the top ten carry 10% to 15%. Material for sequencing was PBMCs or T cells enriched from blood (not recorded which). These TCRs come from a man aged 35 to 55 who had recovered from COVID-19. Both conserved end residues are part of each CDR3. A D gene is named only where the DNA matches it firmly. Some rows mark clone size as missing; the rest say once, few, many or name a class of expanded clone.

j_call,v_call,d_call,clone_size,cdr3_aa,cdr3_nt
TRBJ2-5,TRBV10-2,TRBD2,NA,CASSEMLAGQETQYF,TGCGCCAGCAGTGAGATGCTAGCGGGGCAAGAGACCCAGTACTTC
TRBJ1-6,TRBV30,TRBD1,NA,CAWSLTGTGYSPLHF,TGTGCCTGGAGTCTTACCGGGACAGGGTATTCACCCCTCCACTTT
TRBJ1-4,TRBV20-1,NA,few,CSAIRDMWVFF,TGCAGTGCTATCCGCGACATGTGGGTGTTTTTT
TRBJ2-7,TRBV11-3,TRBD1,NA,CASSSGQGSAYEQYF,TGTGCCAGCAGCTCAGGACAGGGTAGCGCCTACGAGCAGTACTTC
TRBJ1-5,TRBV4-2,NA,NA,CASSQEVQGWQPQHF,TGTGCCAGCAGCCAAGAAGTCCAGGGCTGGCAGCCCCAGCATTTT
TRBJ1-3,TRBV7-9,TRBD1,NA,CASSPKTGVANTIYF,TGTGCCAGCAGCCCTAAAACAGGGGTGGCAAACACCATATATTTT
TRBJ1-5,TRBV6-2/TRBV6-3,NA,NA,CASSYQGSWQPQHF,TGTGCCAGCAGTTACCAGGGCTCGTGGCAGCCCCAGCATTTT
TRBJ1-5,TRBV7-9,NA,NA,CASSRAGVVGQPQHF,TGTGCCAGCAGCCGCGCAGGGGTAGTCGGTCAGCCCCAGCATTTT
TRBJ2-1,TRBV4-3,TRBD2,NA,CASSRSRDYSYNEQFF,TGCGCCAGCAGCCGGTCCCGGGACTACTCCTACAATGAGCAGTTCTTC
TRBJ2-7,TRBV5-1,NA,NA,CASSLGSGLSEQYF,TGCGCCAGCAGCTTGGGGAGCGGCCTTTCCGAGCAGTACTTC
TRBJ2-1,TRBV27,NA,NA,CASRRYNEQFF,TGTGCCAGCAGGAGATACAATGAGCAGTTCTTC
TRBJ1-6,TRBV12-5,TRBD1,NA,CASGSMDRGPPLHF,TGTGCTAGTGGTTCGATGGACAGGGGTCCACCCCTCCACTTT
TRBJ2-7,TRBV9,NA,once,CASSVGASVTGEQYF,TGTGCCAGCAGCGTAGGGGCTAGCGTGACTGGAGAGCAGTACTTC
TRBJ1-2,TRBV6-5,TRBD1,NA,CASSYGQGGYGYTF,TGTGCCAGCAGTTACGGGCAGGGGGGCTATGGCTACACCTTC
TRBJ2-7,TRBV29-1,TRBD1,NA,CSAGQGGNEQYF,TGCAGCGCGGGACAGGGGGGGAACGAGCAGTACTTC
TRBJ2-3,TRBV21-1,NA,NA,CASSTTSGRRGTDTQYF,TGTGCCAGCAGCACGACTAGCGGGAGGCGGGGCACAGATACGCAGTATTTT
TRBJ1-5,TRBV9,NA,NA,CASSGGGGNQPQHF,TGTGCCAGCAGCGGGGGAGGTGGCAATCAGCCCCAGCATTTT
TRBJ2-2,TRBV5-4,NA,NA,CASSLGTSPVSTGELFF,TGTGCCAGCAGCTTGGGTACTAGCCCTGTTTCGACCGGGGAGCTGTTTTTT
TRBJ2-3,TRBV28,TRBD2,NA,CASSSLAGGGTSTDTQYF,TGTGCCAGCAGTTCACTAGCGGGAGGAGGGACTAGCACAGATACGCAGTATTTT
TRBJ1-3,TRBV30,NA,NA,CAWRVHSGNTIYF,TGTGCCTGGAGGGTACACTCTGGAAACACCATATATTTT
TRBJ2-1,TRBV19,NA,few,CASSITGSSYNEQFF,TGTGCCAGTAGTATCACAGGGAGCTCCTACAATGAGCAGTTCTTC
TRBJ2-7,TRBV19,NA,NA,CASSWGPRSYEQYF,TGTGCCAGTAGTTGGGGCCCGAGATCCTACGAGCAGTACTTC
TRBJ2-5,TRBV7-9,TRBD2,NA,CAGLPSGQETQYF,TGTGCCGGCCTACCTAGCGGCCAAGAGACCCAGTACTTC
TRBJ2-5,TRBV7-2,TRBD2,NA,CASSSLLAGGQETQYF,TGTGCCAGCAGCTCGCTTCTTGCGGGGGGACAAGAGACCCAGTACTTC
TRBJ2-7,TRBV28,TRBD1,NA,CASSLGTGKNEQYF,TGTGCCAGCAGTTTAGGGACAGGGAAGAACGAGCAGTACTTC
TRBJ2-7,TRBV5-4,TRBD2,NA,CASSQGLAGYEQYF,TGTGCCAGCAGCCAGGGACTAGCGGGCTACGAGCAGTACTTC
TRBJ2-3,TRBV5-1,TRBD2,NA,CASSGAGGDTDTQYF,TGCGCCAGCAGCGGGGCCGGGGGGGACACAGATACGCAGTATTTT
TRBJ2-4,TRBV19,NA,NA,CASSPAPRGHQAKNIQYF,TGTGCCAGTAGTCCCGCGCCGCGGGGGCATCAAGCCAAAAACATTCAGTACTTC
TRBJ1-2,TRBV12-3/TRBV12-4,NA,once,CASSLARGYGYTF,TGTGCCAGCAGTTTGGCTCGGGGGTATGGCTACACCTTC